Sequencing of this T cell receptor (beta chain) was carried out in a study of technical replicates of blood from a handful of donors. Clones were read by immunoSEQ multiplex PCR, and TCRdb kept only the in-frame ones, dropping some. The sample has under 100,000 clones, about 94% seen once. Germline loops: CDR1 MNHEY, CDR2 SMNVEV (reference sequence). J was trimmed by 1 base and V by 2 bases; bases with no gene match: 18. This CDR3 contains 20 residues. The source is a human donor in good health. The sequenced sample was T cells isolated from PBMCs. This chain connects TRBV27 to TRBJ2-3, with 7 bases identical to TRBD2. The CDR3 DNA sequence: TGTGCCAGCAGTTTAGGCCCGATGTGGCTAGCGGCTGGGGGCACAGATACGCAGTATTTT. Protein: CASSLGPMWLAAGGTDTQYF.